The rows below give T cell receptor beta chains drawn from one sample of a study of blood T cells in healthy people across ages. In TCRdb, the 5' RACE reads were re-called with MiXCR into one record per CDR3 protein. The sample yields around 1,600,000 distinct CDR3 sequences, 42% seen once. Sequenced input: blood. Source of these receptors: a woman younger than 30 in good health. Each CDR3 is given with its conserved first and last residue. A D gene is named only where the DNA matches it firmly. The size field is filled for only some rows; it gives once, few, many or a size class.

cdr3_aa: CSAHRGLRIETEAFF; cdr3_nt: TGCAGTGCTCACAGGGGCCTCCGAATCGAAACTGAAGCTTTCTTT; v_call: TRBV20-1; clone_size: few; d_call: TRBD1; j_call: TRBJ1-1
cdr3_aa: CASSSTGEQFF; cdr3_nt: TGTGCCAGCAGCTCCACGGGTGAGCAGTTCTTC; v_call: TRBV7-2; clone_size: few; d_call: NA; j_call: TRBJ2-1
cdr3_aa: CATRLAGDNEQFF; cdr3_nt: TGTGCCACCCGACTAGCGGGGGACAATGAGCAGTTCTTC; v_call: TRBV6-2/TRBV6-3; clone_size: few; d_call: TRBD2; j_call: TRBJ2-1
cdr3_aa: CSARHLRSGGVNEQYF; cdr3_nt: TGCAGTGCTAGACACCTGAGAAGTGGGGGTGTCAATGAGCAGTACTTC; v_call: TRBV20-1; clone_size: NA; d_call: NA; j_call: TRBJ2-5
cdr3_aa: CASSVAGTPTTDTQYF; cdr3_nt: TGTGCCAGCAGCGTAGCAGGGACACCAACCACGGATACGCAGTATTTT; v_call: TRBV9; clone_size: NA; d_call: NA; j_call: TRBJ2-3
cdr3_aa: CASSPTGLAGGSQYF; cdr3_nt: TGTGCCAGCAGTCCAACCGGACTAGCGGGAGGCTCACAGTACTTC; v_call: TRBV12-3/TRBV12-4; clone_size: NA; d_call: TRBD2; j_call: TRBJ2-7
cdr3_aa: CASSSNSGGYEQYF; cdr3_nt: TGTGCCAGCAGCAGTAATAGCGGGGGGTACGAGCAGTACTTC; v_call: TRBV7-2; clone_size: once; d_call: TRBD2; j_call: TRBJ2-7
cdr3_aa: CASSQESGGTYEQYF; cdr3_nt: TGCGCCAGCAGCCAAGAGTCAGGGGGCACCTACGAGCAGTACTTC; v_call: TRBV4-3; clone_size: NA; d_call: TRBD1; j_call: TRBJ2-7
cdr3_aa: CASSLKDWLTDEQFF; cdr3_nt: TGTGCCAGCAGTTTAAAGGACTGGCTTACGGATGAGCAGTTCTTC; v_call: TRBV27; clone_size: NA; d_call: NA; j_call: TRBJ2-1
cdr3_aa: CASSLSGVTDTQYF; cdr3_nt: TGTGCCAGCAGTTTATCGGGGGTCACAGATACGCAGTATTTT; v_call: TRBV12-3/TRBV12-4; clone_size: many; d_call: NA; j_call: TRBJ2-3
cdr3_aa: CASTTGGYQPQHF; cdr3_nt: TGTGCCAGCACGACAGGGGGGTATCAGCCCCAGCATTTT; v_call: TRBV6-2/TRBV6-3; clone_size: few; d_call: TRBD1; j_call: TRBJ1-5
cdr3_aa: CASSGQRKTQYF; cdr3_nt: TGTGCCAGCAGTGGGCAGAGGAAGACCCAGTACTTC; v_call: TRBV6-1; clone_size: few; d_call: NA; j_call: TRBJ2-5
cdr3_aa: CSARKGLAGVTGYNEQFF; cdr3_nt: TGCAGTGCTAGAAAGGGACTAGCGGGAGTCACCGGCTACAATGAGCAGTTCTTC; v_call: TRBV20-1; clone_size: NA; d_call: TRBD2; j_call: TRBJ2-1
cdr3_aa: CASSFGLGSDTQYF; cdr3_nt: TGTGCCAGCAGCTTCGGTCTGGGCTCAGATACGCAGTATTTT; v_call: TRBV11-2; clone_size: once; d_call: NA; j_call: TRBJ2-3
cdr3_aa: CASSLAHRGLDEQFF; cdr3_nt: TGCGCCAGCAGCTTGGCCCACAGGGGGTTGGATGAGCAGTTCTTC; v_call: TRBV5-1; clone_size: NA; d_call: TRBD1; j_call: TRBJ2-1
cdr3_aa: CASSAEDYEQYF; cdr3_nt: TGTGCCAGCAGTGCTGAGGACTACGAGCAGTACTTC; v_call: TRBV2; clone_size: NA; d_call: NA; j_call: TRBJ2-7
cdr3_aa: CSATGVNEQFF; cdr3_nt: TGCAGTGCCACCGGGGTCAATGAGCAGTTCTTC; v_call: TRBV20-1; clone_size: NA; d_call: NA; j_call: TRBJ2-1
cdr3_aa: CASNLIVVVAGYNEQFF; cdr3_nt: TGTGCCAGCAATTTAATAGTGGTTGTAGCGGGGTACAATGAGCAGTTCTTC; v_call: TRBV12-3/TRBV12-4; clone_size: NA; d_call: TRBD2; j_call: TRBJ2-1
cdr3_aa: CASSDVRLAETDTQYF; cdr3_nt: TGTGCCAGCAGCGACGTCAGGCTAGCGGAGACAGATACGCAGTATTTT; v_call: TRBV3-1; clone_size: few; d_call: TRBD2; j_call: TRBJ2-3
cdr3_aa: CASSKAPRTQSADTQYF; cdr3_nt: TGCGCCAGCAGCAAGGCCCCTAGGACCCAGTCCGCAGATACGCAGTATTTT; v_call: TRBV5-1; clone_size: NA; d_call: NA; j_call: TRBJ2-3
cdr3_aa: CASSLGGQEQYF; cdr3_nt: TGTGCCAGCAGTTTAGGGGGACAGGAACAGTATTTT; v_call: TRBV12-3/TRBV12-4; clone_size: many; d_call: TRBD1; j_call: TRBJ2-3
cdr3_aa: CASSLVSGPGNTIYF; cdr3_nt: TGTGCCAGCAGCTTAGTATCGGGGCCTGGAAACACCATATATTTT; v_call: TRBV7-2; clone_size: NA; d_call: NA; j_call: TRBJ1-3
cdr3_aa: CASSTALRGYEQYF; cdr3_nt: TGTGCCAGCAGTACGGCCCTACGGGGGTACGAGCAGTACTTC; v_call: TRBV12-3/TRBV12-4; clone_size: NA; d_call: NA; j_call: TRBJ2-7
cdr3_aa: CASSILRMGGDNTGELFF; cdr3_nt: TGCGCCAGCAGCATACTCCGTATGGGAGGGGACAACACCGGGGAGCTGTTTTTT; v_call: TRBV5-1; clone_size: NA; d_call: TRBD2; j_call: TRBJ2-2
cdr3_aa: CASSQAGTGNYGYTF; cdr3_nt: TGCGCCAGCAGCCAAGCCGGGACAGGGAACTATGGCTACACCTTC; v_call: TRBV4-3; clone_size: many; d_call: TRBD1; j_call: TRBJ1-2
cdr3_aa: CASSLVPGLASNEQFF; cdr3_nt: TGTGCCAGCAGCTTAGTCCCGGGACTAGCAAGCAATGAGCAGTTCTTC; v_call: TRBV7-3; clone_size: few; d_call: TRBD2; j_call: TRBJ2-1
cdr3_aa: CASSPDRQAQETQYF; cdr3_nt: TGTGCCAGCAGCCCTGATCGTCAGGCGCAAGAGACCCAGTACTTC; v_call: TRBV27; clone_size: NA; d_call: NA; j_call: TRBJ2-5
cdr3_aa: CASSLTGLAGFVVGQETQYF; cdr3_nt: TGTGCCAGCAGCTTAACGGGACTAGCGGGATTTGTCGTTGGCCAAGAGACCCAGTACTTC; v_call: TRBV9; clone_size: few; d_call: TRBD2; j_call: TRBJ2-5
cdr3_aa: CASSSGQGWFGFF; cdr3_nt: TGTGCCAGCAGCTCAGGACAGGGATGGTTCGGTTTCTTT; v_call: TRBV5-6; clone_size: few; d_call: TRBD1; j_call: TRBJ1-1
cdr3_aa: CSGGQFPYEQYF; cdr3_nt: TGCAGCGGGGGACAGTTTCCCTACGAGCAGTACTTC; v_call: TRBV29-1; clone_size: few; d_call: TRBD1; j_call: TRBJ2-7
cdr3_aa: CASSYAATNEKLFF; cdr3_nt: TGTGCCAGCAGTTACGCCGCAACTAATGAAAAACTGTTTTTT; v_call: TRBV6-2/TRBV6-3; clone_size: few; d_call: NA; j_call: TRBJ1-4
cdr3_aa: CASSLLVGNKGEQFF; cdr3_nt: TGCGCCAGCAGCTTGTTAGTGGGAAATAAGGGTGAGCAGTTCTTC; v_call: TRBV5-1; clone_size: few; d_call: NA; j_call: TRBJ2-1
cdr3_aa: CASSSLWTNIHTQYF; cdr3_nt: TGTGCCAGCAGTTCCCTCTGGACAAACATCCATACGCAGTATTTT; v_call: TRBV6-5; clone_size: NA; d_call: NA; j_call: TRBJ2-3
cdr3_aa: CASSVGHLSYEQYF; cdr3_nt: TGTGCCAGCAGCGTGGGACACCTCTCCTACGAGCAGTACTTC; v_call: TRBV9; clone_size: NA; d_call: NA; j_call: TRBJ2-7
cdr3_aa: CASSSPEGEFTDTQYF; cdr3_nt: TGTGCCAGCAGCTCCCCCGAGGGGGAGTTCACAGATACGCAGTATTTT; v_call: TRBV7-9; clone_size: few; d_call: NA; j_call: TRBJ2-3
cdr3_aa: CSVVPSDRLNYGYTF; cdr3_nt: TGCAGCGTCGTCCCCTCGGACAGACTTAACTATGGCTACACCTTC; v_call: TRBV29-1; clone_size: many; d_call: NA; j_call: TRBJ1-2
cdr3_aa: CASSPSRGETQYF; cdr3_nt: TGCGCCAGCAGCCCTAGTCGGGGGGAGACCCAGTACTTC; v_call: TRBV7-2; clone_size: NA; d_call: NA; j_call: TRBJ2-5
cdr3_aa: CATSSQQGIRGYTF; cdr3_nt: TGTGCCACCAGCAGCCAACAGGGGATCCGTGGCTACACCTTC; v_call: TRBV15; clone_size: NA; d_call: TRBD1; j_call: TRBJ1-2
cdr3_aa: CASSYTGLTALGTEAFF; cdr3_nt: TGTGCCAGCAGTTACACGGGATTAACCGCTTTGGGCACTGAAGCTTTCTTT; v_call: TRBV6-5; clone_size: NA; d_call: NA; j_call: TRBJ1-1
cdr3_aa: CAISEHRTSGRWPDTQYF; cdr3_nt: TGTGCCATCAGTGAACATAGGACTAGCGGGAGGTGGCCAGATACGCAGTATTTT; v_call: TRBV10-3; clone_size: NA; d_call: TRBD2; j_call: TRBJ2-3
cdr3_aa: CASSLAPDSDIQYF; cdr3_nt: TGCGCCAGCAGCTTGGCCCCCGATAGTGACATTCAGTACTTC; v_call: TRBV5-1; clone_size: many; d_call: NA; j_call: TRBJ2-4
cdr3_aa: CASSNSRNEQYF; cdr3_nt: TGTGCCAGCAGTAACAGCCGCAATGAGCAGTACTTC; v_call: TRBV12-3/TRBV12-4; clone_size: few; d_call: NA; j_call: TRBJ2-5
cdr3_aa: CASSTSYSGANVLTF; cdr3_nt: NA; v_call: TRBV28; clone_size: many; d_call: NA; j_call: TRBJ2-6
cdr3_aa: CASSLGISADRHPSYNEQFF; cdr3_nt: TGTGCTAGCAGCTTAGGGATTTCGGCCGACAGGCATCCCTCCTACAATGAGCAGTTCTTC; v_call: TRBV7-7; clone_size: NA; d_call: NA; j_call: TRBJ2-1